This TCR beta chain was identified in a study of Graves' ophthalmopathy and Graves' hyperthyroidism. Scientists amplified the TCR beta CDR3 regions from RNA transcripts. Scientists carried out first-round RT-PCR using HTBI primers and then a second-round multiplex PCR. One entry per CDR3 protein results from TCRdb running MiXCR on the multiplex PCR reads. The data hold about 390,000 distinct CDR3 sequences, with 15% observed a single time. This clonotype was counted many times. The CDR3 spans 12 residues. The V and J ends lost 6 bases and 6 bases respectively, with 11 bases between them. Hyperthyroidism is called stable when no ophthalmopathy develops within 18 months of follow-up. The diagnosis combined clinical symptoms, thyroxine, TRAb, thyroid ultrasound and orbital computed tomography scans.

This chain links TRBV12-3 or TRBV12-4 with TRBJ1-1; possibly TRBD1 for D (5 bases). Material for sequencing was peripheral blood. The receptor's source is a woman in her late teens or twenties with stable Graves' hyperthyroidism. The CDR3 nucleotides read TGTGCCAGCAGCCCAGGGTCCGCTGAAGCTTTCTTT. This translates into CASSPGSAEAFF.